The 14 T cell receptor beta chains reported below all come from one sample, sequenced in a study of cytomegalovirus exposure and HLA in healthy donors. Here immunoSEQ multiplex PCR was the method, and the copy in TCRdb shows in-frame clones only, minus some. The data contain 89,000 or so clones, around 93% of them singletons. Sequencing was performed on PBMCs. The receptors originated from a woman in her twenties or thirties in good health and CMV-seropositive.

The V gene is TRBV4-1, the J gene TRBJ2-5; TRBD1 matches at 11 bases. V trimming: 0 bases; J trimming: 0 bases; junction bases outside the gene matches: 9. CDR3 size: 19 residues. The germline V gene has CDR1 MGHRA and CDR2 YSYEKL. The CDR3 DNA reads as TGCGCCAGCAGCCAAGACTTCTGGGGACAGGGGGATGACCAAGAGACCCAGTACTTC. It is translated as CASSQDFWGQGDDQETQYF.

The J gene is TRBJ2-7, the V gene TRBV11-2; D not resolved. Germline CDR1 is SGHAT and CDR2 is FQNNGV. The CDR3 runs 12 residues. V gave up 1 base and J gave up 6 bases, with 7 bases separating them. The CDR3 sequence: CASSLGPREQYF. The CDR3 region has the DNA TGTGCCAGCAGCTTAGGTCCGCGCGAGCAGTACTTC.

This chain uses TRBV18 with TRBJ1-1; D may be TRBD1 (5 bases). The CDR3 loop spans 13 amino acids. Trimming removed 10 bases at V and 1 base at J, with 13 bases between. The V gene's germline CDR1 is KGHSH and CDR2 LQKENI. CDR3 DNA sequence: TGTGCCACCGCGGGGCAGACGAACACTGAAGCTTTCTTT. This codes for CATAGQTNTEAFF. Full variable domain (missing parts from reference TRBV18 and TRBJ1-1): NAGVMQNPRHLVRRRGQEARLRCSPMKGHSHVYWYRQLPEEGLKFMVYLQKENIIDESGMPKERFSAEFPKEGPSILRIQQVVRGDSAAYFCATAGQTNTEAFFGQGTRLTVV.

The gene calls are TRBV20-1 and TRBJ2-3; D is unresolved. CDR3 length: 11 residues. Germline-derived CDR1 and CDR2 are DFQATT and SNEGSKA (reference sequence). V was clipped by 3 bases and J by 12 bases, with 13 bases between them. The CDR3 loop is CSASPGEVQYF. Here the CDR3 DNA reads TGCAGTGCTAGTCCCGGAGAGGTACAGTATTTT.

The chain uses TRBV9 and TRBJ2-7; D possibly corresponds to TRBD1 (6 bases). Germline V gene lookup returns CDR1 SGDLS and CDR2 YYNGEE. V lost 0 bases and J lost 4, with 14 bases in between. This CDR3 comprises 15 residues. In nucleotides, the CDR3 is TGTGCCAGCAGCGTAGCTGTGGGGGCGACATACGAGCAGTACTTC. Translated: CASSVAVGATYEQYF. The entire variable domain, with the rest obtained from reference TRBV9 and TRBJ2-7, is as follows: DSGVTQTPKHLITATGQRVTLRCSPRSGDLSVYWYQQSLDQGLQFLIQYYNGEERAKGNILERFSAQQFPDLHSELNLSSLELGDSALYFCASSVAVGATYEQYFGPGTRLTVT.

This chain joins TRBV28 and TRBJ2-5, with a tentative D call TRBD2 (8 bases). This CDR3 is built from 14 residues. Germline CDR1 and CDR2: MDHEN and SYDVKM. Trimming removed 6 bases from V and 5 bases from J, with 16 bases in between. The CDR3 coding sequence is TGTGCCAGCAGCCACGGGAGGGGGCGGGAGACCCAGTACTTC. It encodes CASSHGRGRETQYF.

This rearrangement joins TRBV29-1 to TRBJ2-1, with 8 nucleotides matching TRBD2. Germline values: CDR1 SQVTM, CDR2 ANQGSEA. There are 19 residues in the CDR3. V lost 1 base, J lost 1 base, and 15 bases stayed unmatched. The CDR3: CSVEGSSRGGGTSYNEQFF. CDR3 nucleotides: TGCAGCGTTGAAGGGTCATCACGGGGGGGCGGGACTTCCTACAATGAGCAGTTCTTC.

The chain joins TRBV4-3 to TRBJ2-2; the D gene is possibly TRBD2 (5 bases). The germline V gene has CDR1 LGHNA and CDR2 YSLEER. V was pared by 4 bases and J by 4 bases, with 10 bases between. The CDR3 has 14 residues. CDR3 coding DNA: TGCGCCAGCAGCCTTATTGCGGGCACCGGGGAGCTGTTTTTT. This encodes CASSLIAGTGELFF.

The rearrangement uses TRBV28 and TRBJ2-1; possibly TRBD1 for D (5 bases). V was trimmed by 6 bases and J by 2 bases, leaving 20 bases between them. The CDR3 covers 17 residues. Looked up from germline, CDR1 is MDHEN and CDR2 is SYDVKM. The CDR3 DNA sequence: TGTGCCAGCAGCCTCCCAGGACACATGCCGACCTACAATGAGCAGTTCTTC. Translation gives CASSLPGHMPTYNEQFF.

The genes are TRBV19 and TRBJ2-1; 11 positions match TRBD2. CDR3 length equals 16 residues. The trim removed 5 bases at V and 10 bases at J, leaving 13 bases unmatched. Germline V CDR1 and CDR2: LNHDA, SQIVND (reference sequence). The CDR3 is CASSEERLAGSWEQFF. The CDR3 DNA reads as TGTGCCAGTAGTGAGGAGCGACTAGCGGGATCATGGGAGCAGTTCTTC.

The rearrangement links TRBV7-9 to TRBJ2-7; D might be TRBD2 (6 bases). The germline V and J ends were trimmed by 5 bases and 3 bases, with 17 bases remaining between them. Germline lookup yields CDR1 SEHNR and CDR2 FQNEAQ (reference sequence). The CDR3 totals 15 residues. The CDR3 nucleotides read TGTGCCAGCAGCACCTTCGCTGGCGGGAACTACGAGCAGTACTTC. This sequence encodes CASSTFAGGNYEQYF.

This clone was seen a handful of times. The genes are TRBV6-6 and TRBJ1-2, with D possibly being TRBD1 (6 bases). Germline V gene sequence: CDR1 MNHNY, CDR2 SVGAGI (reference sequence). Trimming took off 7 bases at V and 5 bases at J, with 14 bases between the two ends. This CDR3 region has 13 residues. The CDR3 here is CASNPDRTYGYTF. In DNA, the CDR3 is TGTGCCAGCAACCCGGACAGAACTTATGGCTACACCTTC.

This clone was seen just once. The chain couples TRBV30 to TRBJ1-4; no clear D gene. The germline CDR1 and CDR2 sequences are GTSNPN and SVGIG (reference sequence). CDR3 length: 12 residues. V dropped 7 bases and J dropped 8 bases, with 14 bases sitting between them. The chain's CDR3 is CASLEGGEKLFF. The CDR3 DNA reads as TGTGCCTCTCTGGAGGGAGGGGAAAAACTGTTTTTT.

This chain uses TRBV4-2 with TRBJ2-7; a possible D gene is TRBD2 (7 bases). Germline CDR1 reads LGHNA; CDR2 reads YNFKEQ. Trimming left V 2 bases short and J 0 bases short, with 17 bases between. The CDR3 loop spans 17 amino acids. The CDR3 nucleotides are TGTGCCAGCAGCCAACTGGGGGGCGGGGGTCTCTCCTACGAGCAGTACTTC. Translated: CASSQLGGGGLSYEQYF.